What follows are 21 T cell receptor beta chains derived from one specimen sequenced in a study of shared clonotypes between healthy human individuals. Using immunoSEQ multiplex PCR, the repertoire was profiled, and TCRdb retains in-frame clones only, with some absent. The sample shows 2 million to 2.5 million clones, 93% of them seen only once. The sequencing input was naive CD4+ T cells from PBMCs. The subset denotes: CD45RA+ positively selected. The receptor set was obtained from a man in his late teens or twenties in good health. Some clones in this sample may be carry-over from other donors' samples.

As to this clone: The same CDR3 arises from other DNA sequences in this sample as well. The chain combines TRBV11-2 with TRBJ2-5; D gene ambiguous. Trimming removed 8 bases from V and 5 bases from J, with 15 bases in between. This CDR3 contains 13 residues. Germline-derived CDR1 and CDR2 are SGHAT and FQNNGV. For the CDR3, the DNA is TGTGCCAGCTCCCTTTCTCTGTTGGAGACCCAGTACTTC. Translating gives CASSLSLLETQYF. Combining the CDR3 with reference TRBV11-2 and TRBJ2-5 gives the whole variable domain EAGVAQSPRYKIIEKRQSVAFWCNPISGHATLYWYQQILGQGPKLLIQFQNNGVVDDSQLPKDRFSAERLKGVDSTLKIQPAKLEDSAVYLCASSLSLLETQYFGPGTRLLVL.

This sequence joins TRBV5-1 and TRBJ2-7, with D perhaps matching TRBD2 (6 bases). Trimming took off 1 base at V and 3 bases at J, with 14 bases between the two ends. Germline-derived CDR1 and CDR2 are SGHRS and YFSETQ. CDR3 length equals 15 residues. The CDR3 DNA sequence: TGCGCCAGCAGCTTGTCGGGGGACCGAGGCTACGAGCAGTACTTC. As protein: CASSLSGDRGYEQYF.

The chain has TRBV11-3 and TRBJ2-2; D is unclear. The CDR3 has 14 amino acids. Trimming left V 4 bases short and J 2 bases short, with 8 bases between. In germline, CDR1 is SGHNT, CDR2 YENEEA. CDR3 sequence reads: CASSWYSNTGELFF. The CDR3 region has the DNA TGTGCCAGCAGCTGGTACAGCAACACCGGGGAGCTGTTTTTT.

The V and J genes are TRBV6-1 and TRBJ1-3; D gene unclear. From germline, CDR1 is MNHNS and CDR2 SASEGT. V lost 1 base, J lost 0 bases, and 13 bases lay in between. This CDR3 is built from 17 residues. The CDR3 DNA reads TGTGCCAGCAGTGAAGTTTTATTGAGACTCTCTGGAAACACCATATATTTT. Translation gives CASSEVLLRLSGNTIYF.

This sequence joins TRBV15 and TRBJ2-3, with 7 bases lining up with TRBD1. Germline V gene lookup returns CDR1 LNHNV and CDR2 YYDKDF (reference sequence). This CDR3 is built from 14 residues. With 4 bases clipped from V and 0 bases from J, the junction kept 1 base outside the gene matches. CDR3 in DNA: TGTGCCACCAGCATGACAGGGAGCACAGATACGCAGTATTTT. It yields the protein CATSMTGSTDTQYF.

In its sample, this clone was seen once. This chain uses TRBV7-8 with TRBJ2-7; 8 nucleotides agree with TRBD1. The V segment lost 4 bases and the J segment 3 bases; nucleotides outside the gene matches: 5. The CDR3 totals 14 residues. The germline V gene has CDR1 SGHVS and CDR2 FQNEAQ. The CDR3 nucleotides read TGTGCCAGCAGCTCCCGACAGGGGTACTACGAGCAGTACTTC. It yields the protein CASSSRQGYYEQYF.

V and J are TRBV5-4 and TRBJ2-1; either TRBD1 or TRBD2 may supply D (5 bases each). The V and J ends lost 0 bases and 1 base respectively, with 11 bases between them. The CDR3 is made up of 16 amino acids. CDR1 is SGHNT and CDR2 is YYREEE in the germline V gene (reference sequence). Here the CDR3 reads CASSLDPGPSYNEQFF. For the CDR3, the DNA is TGTGCCAGCAGCTTGGATCCGGGACCATCCTACAATGAGCAGTTCTTC.

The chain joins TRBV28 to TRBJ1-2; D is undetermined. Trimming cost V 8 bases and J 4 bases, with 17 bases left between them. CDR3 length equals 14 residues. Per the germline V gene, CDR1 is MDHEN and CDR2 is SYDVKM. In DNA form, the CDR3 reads TGTGCCAGCGGTTACAAGGCGGAGTCCTATGGCTACACCTTC. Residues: CASGYKAESYGYTF.

The CDR3 bases are TGTGCCAGCAGTTTATATCAGGGGGAGGGCCCCCTTGAAGCTTTCTTT. It yields the protein CASSLYQGEGPLEAFF. The chain links TRBV27 to TRBJ1-1, with TRBD1 matching 7 bases. The J segment lost 7 bases and the V segment lost 1 base, leaving 12 bases of the junction unmatched. The CDR3 consists of 16 residues. Germline values: CDR1 MNHEY, CDR2 SMNVEV (reference sequence).

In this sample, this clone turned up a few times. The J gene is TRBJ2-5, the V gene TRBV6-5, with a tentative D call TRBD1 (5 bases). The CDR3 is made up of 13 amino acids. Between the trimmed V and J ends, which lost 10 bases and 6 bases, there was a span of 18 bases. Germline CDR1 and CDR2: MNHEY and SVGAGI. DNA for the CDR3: TGTGCCACCTCGGAAGGGGCCGTACAGACCCAGTACTTC. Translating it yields CATSEGAVQTQYF.

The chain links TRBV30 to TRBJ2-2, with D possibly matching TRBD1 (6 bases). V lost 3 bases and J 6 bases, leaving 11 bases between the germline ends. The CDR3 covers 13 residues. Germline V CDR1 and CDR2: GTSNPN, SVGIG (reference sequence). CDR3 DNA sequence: TGTGCCTGGAGCCCCCAGGGGTCCGGGGAGCTGTTTTTT. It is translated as CAWSPQGSGELFF.

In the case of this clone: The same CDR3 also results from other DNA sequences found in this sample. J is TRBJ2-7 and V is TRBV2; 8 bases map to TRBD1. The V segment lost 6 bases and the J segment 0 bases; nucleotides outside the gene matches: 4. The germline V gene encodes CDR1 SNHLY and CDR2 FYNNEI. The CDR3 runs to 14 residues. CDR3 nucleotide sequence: TGTGCCAGCAGCCGGGACAGGAGCTCCTACGAGCAGTACTTC. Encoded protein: CASSRDRSSYEQYF.

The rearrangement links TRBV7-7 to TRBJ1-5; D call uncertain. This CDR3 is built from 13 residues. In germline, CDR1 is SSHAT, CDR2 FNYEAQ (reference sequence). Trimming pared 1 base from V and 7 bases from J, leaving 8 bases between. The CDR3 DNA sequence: TGTGCCAGCAGCTTAGAGGCCGGCCAGCCCCAGCATTTT. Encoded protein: CASSLEAGQPQHF.

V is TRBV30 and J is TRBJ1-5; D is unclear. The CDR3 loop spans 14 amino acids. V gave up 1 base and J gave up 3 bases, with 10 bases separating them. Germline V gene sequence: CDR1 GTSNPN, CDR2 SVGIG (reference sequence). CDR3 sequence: CAWSAAANNQPQHF. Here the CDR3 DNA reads TGTGCCTGGAGTGCGGCAGCAAACAATCAGCCCCAGCATTTT.

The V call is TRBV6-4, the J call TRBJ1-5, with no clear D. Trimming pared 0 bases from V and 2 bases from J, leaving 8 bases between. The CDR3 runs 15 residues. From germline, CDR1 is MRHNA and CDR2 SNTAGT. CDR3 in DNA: TGTGCCAGCAGTGACTCGAGGTCTGGCAATCAGCCCCAGCATTTT. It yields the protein CASSDSRSGNQPQHF.

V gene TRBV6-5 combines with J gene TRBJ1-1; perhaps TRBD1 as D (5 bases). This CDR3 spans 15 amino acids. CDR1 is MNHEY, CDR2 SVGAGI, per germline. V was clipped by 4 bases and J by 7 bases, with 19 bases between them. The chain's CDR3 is CASSWGAGSSNEAFF. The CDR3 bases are TGTGCCAGCAGTTGGGGAGCAGGGTCGAGTAATGAAGCTTTCTTT.

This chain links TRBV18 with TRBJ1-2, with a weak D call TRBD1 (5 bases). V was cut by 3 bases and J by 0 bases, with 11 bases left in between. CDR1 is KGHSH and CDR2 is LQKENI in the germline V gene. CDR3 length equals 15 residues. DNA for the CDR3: TGTGCCAGCTCACCTGGGGGTCCTCCTAACTATGGCTACACCTTC. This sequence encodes CASSPGGPPNYGYTF.

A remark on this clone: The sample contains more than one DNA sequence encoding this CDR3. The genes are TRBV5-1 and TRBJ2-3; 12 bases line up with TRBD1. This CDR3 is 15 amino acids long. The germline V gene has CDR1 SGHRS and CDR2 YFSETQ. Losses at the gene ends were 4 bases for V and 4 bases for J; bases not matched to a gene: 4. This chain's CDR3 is CASSSGTGGADTQYF. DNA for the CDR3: TGCGCCAGCAGCAGCGGGACAGGGGGCGCAGATACGCAGTATTTT.

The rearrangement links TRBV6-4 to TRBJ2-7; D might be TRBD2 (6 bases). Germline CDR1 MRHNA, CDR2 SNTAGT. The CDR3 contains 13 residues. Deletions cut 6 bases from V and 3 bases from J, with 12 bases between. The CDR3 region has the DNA TGTGCCAGCAGCGAGCGGGCAGGCTACGAGCAGTACTTC. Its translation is CASSERAGYEQYF.

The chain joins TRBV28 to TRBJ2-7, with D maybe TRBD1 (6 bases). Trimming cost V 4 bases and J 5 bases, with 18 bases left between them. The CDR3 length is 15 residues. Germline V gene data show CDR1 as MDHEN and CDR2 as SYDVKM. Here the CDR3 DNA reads TGTGCCAGCAGTTCCACCGGGACAAAAGGCGACGAGCAGTACTTC. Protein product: CASSSTGTKGDEQYF.

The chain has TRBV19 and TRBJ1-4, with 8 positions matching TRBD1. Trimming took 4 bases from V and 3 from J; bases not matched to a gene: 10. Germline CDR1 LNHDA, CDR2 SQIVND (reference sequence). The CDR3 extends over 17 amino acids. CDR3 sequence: CASSTGRGRGANEKLFF. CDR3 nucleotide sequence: TGTGCCAGTAGTACGGGCAGGGGGCGCGGTGCTAATGAAAAACTGTTTTTT.